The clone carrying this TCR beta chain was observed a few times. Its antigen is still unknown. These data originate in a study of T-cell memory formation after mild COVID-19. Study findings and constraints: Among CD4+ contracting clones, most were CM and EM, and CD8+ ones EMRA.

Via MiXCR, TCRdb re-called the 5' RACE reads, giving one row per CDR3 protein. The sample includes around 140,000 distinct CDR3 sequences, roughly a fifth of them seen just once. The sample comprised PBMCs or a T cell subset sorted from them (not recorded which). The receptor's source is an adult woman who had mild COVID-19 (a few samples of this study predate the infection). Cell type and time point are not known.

CDR3 nucleotides: TGCGCCAGCAGCCAGTGGGCGGGAGTCTACGAGACCCAGTACTTC. Translated: CASSQWAGVYETQYF. The rearrangement links TRBV5-1 to TRBJ2-5; 7 bases are shared with TRBD2. This CDR3 has 15 residues. The J segment lost 5 bases and the V segment lost 4 bases, leaving 11 bases of the junction unmatched. Germline V gives CDR1 SGHRS, CDR2 YFSETQ.